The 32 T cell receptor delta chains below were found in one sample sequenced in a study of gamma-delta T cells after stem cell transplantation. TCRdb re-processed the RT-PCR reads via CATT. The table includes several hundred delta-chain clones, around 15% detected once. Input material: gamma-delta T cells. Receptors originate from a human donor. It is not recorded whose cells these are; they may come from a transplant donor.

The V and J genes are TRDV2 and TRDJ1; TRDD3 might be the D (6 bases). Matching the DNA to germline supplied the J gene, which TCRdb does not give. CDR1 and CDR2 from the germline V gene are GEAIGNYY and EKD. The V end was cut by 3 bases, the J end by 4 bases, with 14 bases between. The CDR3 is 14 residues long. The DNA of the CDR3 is TGTGCCTGTGACTCCGTTGGGGGCAGCGATAAACTCATCTTT. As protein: CACDSVGGSDKLIF.

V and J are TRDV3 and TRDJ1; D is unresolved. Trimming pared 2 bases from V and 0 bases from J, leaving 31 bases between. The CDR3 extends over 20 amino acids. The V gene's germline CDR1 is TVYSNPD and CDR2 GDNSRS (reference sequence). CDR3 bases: TGTGCCTTTCTCCCCATCTTCTATGGGAACCCCCTGCTGTACACCGATAAACTCATCTTT. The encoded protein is CAFLPIFYGNPLLYTDKLIF.

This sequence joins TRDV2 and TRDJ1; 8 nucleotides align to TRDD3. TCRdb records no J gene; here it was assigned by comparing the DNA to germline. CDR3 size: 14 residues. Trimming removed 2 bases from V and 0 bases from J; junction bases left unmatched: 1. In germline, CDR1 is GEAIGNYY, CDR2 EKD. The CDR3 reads CACDRLGDTDKLIF. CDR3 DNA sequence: TGTGCCTGTGACAGACTGGGGGACACCGATAAACTCATCTTT.

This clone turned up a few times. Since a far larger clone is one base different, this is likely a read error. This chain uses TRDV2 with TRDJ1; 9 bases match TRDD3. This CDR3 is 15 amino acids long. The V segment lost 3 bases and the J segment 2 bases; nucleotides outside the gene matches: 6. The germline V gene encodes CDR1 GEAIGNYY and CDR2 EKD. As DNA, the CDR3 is TGTGCCTGTGACGCCGTGGGGGATAAAACCGATAAACTCATCTTT. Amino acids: CACDAVGDKTDKLIF.

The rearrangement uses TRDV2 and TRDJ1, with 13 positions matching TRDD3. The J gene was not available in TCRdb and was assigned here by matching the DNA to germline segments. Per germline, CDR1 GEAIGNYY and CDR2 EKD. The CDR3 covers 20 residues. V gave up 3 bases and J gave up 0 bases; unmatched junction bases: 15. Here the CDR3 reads CACDPLLGDTPFDDTDKLIF. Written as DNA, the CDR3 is TGTGCCTGTGACCCGTTACTGGGGGATACGCCTTTCGATGACACCGATAAACTCATCTTT.

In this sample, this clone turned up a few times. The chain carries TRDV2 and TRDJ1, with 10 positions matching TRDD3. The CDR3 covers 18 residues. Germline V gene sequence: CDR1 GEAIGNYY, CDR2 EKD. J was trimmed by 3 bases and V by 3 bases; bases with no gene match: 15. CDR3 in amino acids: CACDDIGMGDTRADKLIF. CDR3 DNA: TGTGCCTGTGACGACATAGGAATGGGGGATACTCGGGCCGATAAACTCATCTTT.

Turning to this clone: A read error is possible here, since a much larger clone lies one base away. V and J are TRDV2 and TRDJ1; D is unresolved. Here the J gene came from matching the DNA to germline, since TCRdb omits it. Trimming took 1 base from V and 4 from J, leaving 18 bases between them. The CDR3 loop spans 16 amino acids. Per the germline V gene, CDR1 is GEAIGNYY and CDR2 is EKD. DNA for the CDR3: TGTGCCTGTGACACGATTGGGTCCCGACCGGGCGATAAACTCATCTTT. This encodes CACDTIGSRPGDKLIF.

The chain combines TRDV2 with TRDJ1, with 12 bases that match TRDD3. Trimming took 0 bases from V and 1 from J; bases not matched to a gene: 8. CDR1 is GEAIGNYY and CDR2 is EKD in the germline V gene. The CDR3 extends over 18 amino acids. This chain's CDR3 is CACDTLLLGDTGTDKLIF. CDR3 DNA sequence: TGTGCCTGTGACACCTTGCTGCTGGGGGATACGGGCACCGATAAACTCATCTTT.

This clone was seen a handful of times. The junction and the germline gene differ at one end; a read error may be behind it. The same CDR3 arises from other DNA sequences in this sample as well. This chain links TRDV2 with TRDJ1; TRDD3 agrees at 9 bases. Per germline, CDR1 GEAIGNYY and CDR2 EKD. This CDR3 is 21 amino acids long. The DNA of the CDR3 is TGTGCCTGCGACACTATGGTTCTGGGCTGGGGGATTTTGCTGTACACCGATAAACTCATCTTT. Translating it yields CACDTMVLGWGILLYTDKLIF.

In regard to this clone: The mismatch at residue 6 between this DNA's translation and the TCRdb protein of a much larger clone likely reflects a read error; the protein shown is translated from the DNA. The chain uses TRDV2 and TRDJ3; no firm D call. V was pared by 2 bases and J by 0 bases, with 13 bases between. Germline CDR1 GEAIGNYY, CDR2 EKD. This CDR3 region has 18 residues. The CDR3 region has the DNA TGTGCCTGTGACATTCCACTCTCCGGCTCCTGGGACACCCGACAGATGTTTTTC. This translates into CACDIPLSGSWDTRQMFF.

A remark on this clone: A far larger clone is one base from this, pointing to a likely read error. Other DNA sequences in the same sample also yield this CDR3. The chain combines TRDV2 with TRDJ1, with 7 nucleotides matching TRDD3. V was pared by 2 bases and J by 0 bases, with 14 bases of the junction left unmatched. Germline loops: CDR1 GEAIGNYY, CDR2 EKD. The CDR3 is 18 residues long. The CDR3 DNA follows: TGTGCCTGTGACATAGTGGGGGACACGCGATCTTACACCGATAAACTCATCTTT. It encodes CACDIVGDTRSYTDKLIF.

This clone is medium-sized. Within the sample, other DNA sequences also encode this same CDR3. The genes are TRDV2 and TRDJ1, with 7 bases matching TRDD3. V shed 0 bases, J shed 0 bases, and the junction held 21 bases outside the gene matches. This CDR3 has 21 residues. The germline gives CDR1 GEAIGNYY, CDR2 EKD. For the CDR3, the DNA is TGTGCCTGTGACACCCTCAATCTCGTACTGGGGACTAGATCGTACACCGATAAACTCATCTTT. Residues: CACDTLNLVLGTRSYTDKLIF.

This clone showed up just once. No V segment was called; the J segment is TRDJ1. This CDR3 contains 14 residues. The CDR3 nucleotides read TGTGCCCGCTTCTCCTTCGACCTTTGGGATAAACTCATCTTT. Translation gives CARFSFDLWDKLIF.

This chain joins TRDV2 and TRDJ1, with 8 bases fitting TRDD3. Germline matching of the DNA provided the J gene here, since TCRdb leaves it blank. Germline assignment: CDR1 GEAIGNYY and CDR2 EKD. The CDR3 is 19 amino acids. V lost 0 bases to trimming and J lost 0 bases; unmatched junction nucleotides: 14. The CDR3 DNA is TGTGCCTGTGACACCTTGGTTTTGCTGGGGGAAAAGTACACCGATAAACTCATCTTT. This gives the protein CACDTLVLLGEKYTDKLIF.

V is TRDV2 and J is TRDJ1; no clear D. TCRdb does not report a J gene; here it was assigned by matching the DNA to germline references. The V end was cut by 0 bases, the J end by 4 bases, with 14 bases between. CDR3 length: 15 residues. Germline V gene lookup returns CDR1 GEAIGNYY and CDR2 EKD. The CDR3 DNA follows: TGTGCCTGTGACACCGTTCACCGGAACGGCGATAAACTCATCTTT. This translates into CACDTVHRNGDKLIF.

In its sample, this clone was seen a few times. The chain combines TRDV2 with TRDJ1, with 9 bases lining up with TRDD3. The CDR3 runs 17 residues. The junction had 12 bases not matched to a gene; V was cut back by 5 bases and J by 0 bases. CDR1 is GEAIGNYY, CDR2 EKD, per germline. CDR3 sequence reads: CACAGLGDMGYTDKLIF. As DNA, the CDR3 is TGTGCCTGTGCTGGATTGGGGGATATGGGGTACACCGATAAACTCATCTTT.

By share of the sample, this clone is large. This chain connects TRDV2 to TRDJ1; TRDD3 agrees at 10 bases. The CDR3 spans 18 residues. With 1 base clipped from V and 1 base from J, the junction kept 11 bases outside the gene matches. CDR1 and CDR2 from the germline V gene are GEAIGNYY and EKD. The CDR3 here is CACDTVPLGDRSTDKLIF. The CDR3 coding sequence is TGTGCCTGTGACACGGTCCCCCTGGGGGATAGGAGCACCGATAAACTCATCTTT.

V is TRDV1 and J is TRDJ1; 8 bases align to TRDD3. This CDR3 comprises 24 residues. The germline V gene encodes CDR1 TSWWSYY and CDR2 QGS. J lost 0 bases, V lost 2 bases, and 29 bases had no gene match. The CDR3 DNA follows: TGTGCTCTTGGGGAAGGGGTCTTCCACGCCTTACTGGGGGCGTATTCCTTCTACACCGATAAACTCATCTTT. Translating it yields CALGEGVFHALLGAYSFYTDKLIF.

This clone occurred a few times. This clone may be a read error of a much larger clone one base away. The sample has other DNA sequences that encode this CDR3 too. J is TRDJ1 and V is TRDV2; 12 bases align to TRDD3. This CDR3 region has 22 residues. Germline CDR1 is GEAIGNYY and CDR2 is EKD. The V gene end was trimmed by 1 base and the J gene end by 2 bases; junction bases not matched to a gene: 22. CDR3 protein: CACDTVGTGGYTHSEYTDKLIF. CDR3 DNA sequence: TGTGCCTGTGACACGGTGGGAACTGGGGGATACACTCACTCAGAGTATACCGATAAACTCATCTTT.

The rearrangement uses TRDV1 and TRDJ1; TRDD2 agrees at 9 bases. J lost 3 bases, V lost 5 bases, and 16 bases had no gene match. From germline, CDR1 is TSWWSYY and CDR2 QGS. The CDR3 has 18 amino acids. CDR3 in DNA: TGTGCTCTTGGGACCCTTCCTACCCCGTACTGGGCTGCCGATAAACTCATCTTT. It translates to CALGTLPTPYWAADKLIF.

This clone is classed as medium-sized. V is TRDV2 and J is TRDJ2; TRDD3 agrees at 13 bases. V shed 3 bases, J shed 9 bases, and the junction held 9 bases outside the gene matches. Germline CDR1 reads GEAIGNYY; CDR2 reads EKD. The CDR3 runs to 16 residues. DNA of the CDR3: TGTGCCTGTGACTCGATACTGGGGGATACGGGGACACAACTCTTCTTT. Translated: CACDSILGDTGTQLFF.

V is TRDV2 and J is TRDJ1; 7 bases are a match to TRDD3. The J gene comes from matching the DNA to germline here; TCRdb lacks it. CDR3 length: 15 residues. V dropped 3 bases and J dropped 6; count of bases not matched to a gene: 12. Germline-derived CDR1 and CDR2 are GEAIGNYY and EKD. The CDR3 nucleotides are TGTGCCTGTGACCGACGGGGGGATTCCGGATATAAACTCATCTTT. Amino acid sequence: CACDRRGDSGYKLIF.

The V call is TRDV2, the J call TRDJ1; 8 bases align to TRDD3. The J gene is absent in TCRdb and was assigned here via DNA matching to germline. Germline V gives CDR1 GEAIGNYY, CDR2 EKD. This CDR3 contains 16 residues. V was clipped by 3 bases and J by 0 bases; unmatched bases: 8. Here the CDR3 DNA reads TGTGCCTGTGACTTACTGGGGGCCTCGTACACCGATAAACTCATCTTT. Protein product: CACDLLGASYTDKLIF.

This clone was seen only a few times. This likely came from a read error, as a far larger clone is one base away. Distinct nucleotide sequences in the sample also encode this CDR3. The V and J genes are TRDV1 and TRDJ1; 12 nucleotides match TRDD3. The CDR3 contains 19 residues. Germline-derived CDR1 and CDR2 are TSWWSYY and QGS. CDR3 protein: CALGERNTYAGTGGYKLIF. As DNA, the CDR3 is TGTGCTCTCGGGGAACGAAATACCTACGCGGGTACTGGGGGATACAAACTCATCTTT.

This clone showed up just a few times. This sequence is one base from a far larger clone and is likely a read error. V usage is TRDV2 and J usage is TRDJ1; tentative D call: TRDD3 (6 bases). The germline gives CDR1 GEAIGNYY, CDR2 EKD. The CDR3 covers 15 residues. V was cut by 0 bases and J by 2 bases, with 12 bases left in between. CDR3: CACDTVGGKTDKLIF. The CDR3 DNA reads TGTGCCTGTGACACCGTGGGGGGTAAAACCGATAAACTCATCTTT.

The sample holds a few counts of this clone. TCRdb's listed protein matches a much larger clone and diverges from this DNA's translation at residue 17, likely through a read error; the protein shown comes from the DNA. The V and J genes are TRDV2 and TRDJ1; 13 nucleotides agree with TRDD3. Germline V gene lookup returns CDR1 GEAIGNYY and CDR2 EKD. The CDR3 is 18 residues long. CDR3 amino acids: CACDTLKLLGDTTDKLTF. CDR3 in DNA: TGTGCCTGTGACACCCTAAAATTACTGGGGGATACGACCGATAAACTCACCTTT.

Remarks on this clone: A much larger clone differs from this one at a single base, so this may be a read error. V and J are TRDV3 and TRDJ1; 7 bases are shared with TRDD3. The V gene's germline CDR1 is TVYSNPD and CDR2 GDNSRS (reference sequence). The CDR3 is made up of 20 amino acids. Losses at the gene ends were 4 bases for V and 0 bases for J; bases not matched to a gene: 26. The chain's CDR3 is CASGDSTPTGVIANTDKLIF. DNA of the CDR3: TGTGCCTCAGGGGACTCTACGCCGACTGGGGTGATAGCCAACACCGATAAACTCATCTTT.

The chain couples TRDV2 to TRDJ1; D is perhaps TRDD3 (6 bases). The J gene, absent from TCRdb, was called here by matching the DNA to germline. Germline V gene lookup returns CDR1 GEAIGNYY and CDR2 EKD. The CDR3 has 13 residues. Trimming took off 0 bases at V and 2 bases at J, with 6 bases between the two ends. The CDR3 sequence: CACDTWGTDKLIF. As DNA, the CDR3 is TGTGCCTGTGACACCTGGGGGACCGATAAACTCATCTTT.

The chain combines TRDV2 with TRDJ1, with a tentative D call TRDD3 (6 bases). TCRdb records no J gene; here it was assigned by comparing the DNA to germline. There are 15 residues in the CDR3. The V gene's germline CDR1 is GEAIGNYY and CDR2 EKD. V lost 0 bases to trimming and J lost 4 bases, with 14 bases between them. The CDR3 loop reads CACDTRGTWSDKLIF. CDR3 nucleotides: TGTGCCTGTGACACCCGGGGGACGTGGAGCGATAAACTCATCTTT.

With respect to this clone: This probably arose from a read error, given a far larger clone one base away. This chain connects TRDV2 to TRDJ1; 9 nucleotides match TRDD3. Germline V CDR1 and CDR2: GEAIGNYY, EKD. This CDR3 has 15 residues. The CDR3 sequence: CARDTVGDKTDKLIF. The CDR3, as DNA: TGTGCCCGTGACACCGTGGGGGATAAAACCGATAAACTCATCTTT.

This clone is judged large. DNA of the CDR3: TGTGCCTGTGACTCATTACTGGGGGATACGCGTGTCACCGATAAACTCATCTTT. This sequence encodes CACDSLLGDTRVTDKLIF. This sequence joins TRDV2 and TRDJ1, with 13 bases identical to TRDD3. Germline-derived CDR1 and CDR2 are GEAIGNYY and EKD. After removal of 3 bases from V and 1 base from J, the junction contained 10 bases not matched to a gene. The length of the CDR3 is 18 residues.

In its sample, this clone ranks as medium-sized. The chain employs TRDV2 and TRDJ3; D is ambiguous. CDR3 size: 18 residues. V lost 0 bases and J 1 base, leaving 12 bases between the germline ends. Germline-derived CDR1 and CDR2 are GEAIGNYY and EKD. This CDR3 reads CACDTATQTSWDTRQMFF. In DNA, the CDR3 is TGTGCCTGTGACACCGCCACGCAAACTTCCTGGGACACCCGACAGATGTTTTTC.